This T cell receptor (beta chain) is from a study of CD8+ T cells in alopecia areata. For the study at large: Tofacitinib was taken orally by treated patients, and the dose was 5 to 10 mg twice daily.

The germline V gene encodes CDR1 SGHRS and CDR2 YFSETQ. This CDR3 is built from 14 residues. Deletions cut 0 bases from V and 1 base from J, with 7 bases between. Specimens obtained from alopecia areata patients comprised lesional scalp punch biopsies and peripheral blood. Broader study findings: Sharing of TCRs across patients appeared less clear than in mice, possibly for HLA-related reasons. Relative to normal scalp, lesional scalp, especially alopecia totalis/universalis, showed higher clonality.

Extraction and reverse transcription of RNA yielded cDNA as the sequencing template. TCRdb keeps only in-frame clones here, not all; method: immunoSEQ multiplex PCR. The table shows 250,000 or so clones, with less than 80% occurring only once. As regards this clone: Its antigen is unknown.

The source material was CD4+ T cells sorted from blood, sampled at week 0. The chain recombines TRBV5-1 with TRBJ2-5; TRBD1 is a possible D gene (5 bases). The sequence was obtained from a human donor with alopecia areata. The CDR3 is CASSLEGRQETQYF. CDR3 in DNA: TGCGCCAGCAGCTTGGAGGGGCGCCAAGAGACCCAGTACTTC. The entire variable domain, with the rest obtained from reference TRBV5-1 and TRBJ2-5, is as follows: KAGVTQTPRYLIKTRGQQVTLSCSPISGHRSVSWYQQTPGQGLQFLFEYFSETQRNKGNFPGRFSGRQFSNSRSEMNVSTLELGDSALYLCASSLEGRQETQYFGPGTRLLVL.